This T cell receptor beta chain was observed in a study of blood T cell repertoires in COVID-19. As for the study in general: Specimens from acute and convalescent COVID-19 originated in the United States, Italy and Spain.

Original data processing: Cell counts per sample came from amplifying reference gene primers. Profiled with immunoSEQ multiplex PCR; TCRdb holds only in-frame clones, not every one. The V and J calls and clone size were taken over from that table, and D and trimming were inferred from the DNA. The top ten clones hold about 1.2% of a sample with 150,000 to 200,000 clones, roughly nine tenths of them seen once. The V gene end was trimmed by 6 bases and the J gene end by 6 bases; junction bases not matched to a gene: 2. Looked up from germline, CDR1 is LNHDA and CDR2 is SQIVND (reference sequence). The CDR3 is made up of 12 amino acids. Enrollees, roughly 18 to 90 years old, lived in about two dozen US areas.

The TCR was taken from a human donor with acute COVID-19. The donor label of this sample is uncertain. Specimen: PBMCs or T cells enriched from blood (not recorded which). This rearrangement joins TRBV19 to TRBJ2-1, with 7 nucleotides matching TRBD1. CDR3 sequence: CASRAGGNEQFF. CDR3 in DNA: TGTGCCAGTAGGGCAGGGGGCAATGAGCAGTTCTTC.